The 10 T cell receptor beta chains reported below all come from one sample, sequenced in a study of cytomegalovirus exposure and HLA in healthy donors. Primers included in the PCR were 60 Vbeta and 13 Jbeta primers. Profiled with immunoSEQ multiplex PCR; TCRdb holds only in-frame clones, not every one. Its listing shows over 65,000 clones. The source material was PBMCs. These receptors all come from a man aged 25 to 40 in good health and CMV-seronegative.

V is TRBV5-4 and J is TRBJ1-5; D is unresolved. CDR1 is SGHNT, CDR2 YYREEE, per germline (reference sequence). The CDR3 loop spans 13 amino acids. Trimming removed 4 bases from V and 2 bases from J, with 7 bases in between. The CDR3 spells CASSLSGNQPQHF. As DNA, the CDR3 is TGTGCCAGCAGCCTCAGCGGCAATCAGCCCCAGCATTTT.

The genes are TRBV18 and TRBJ2-7; 14 bases align to TRBD2. J lost 2 bases, V lost 4 bases, and 4 bases had no gene match. The CDR3 runs 16 residues. Germline-derived CDR1 and CDR2 are KGHSH and LQKENI. CDR3 sequence: CASSLGTSGSPYEQYF. CDR3 sequence (DNA): TGTGCCAGCTCACTAGGGACTAGCGGGAGTCCCTACGAGCAGTACTTC.

The chain uses TRBV5-1 and TRBJ2-7; D is perhaps TRBD1 (6 bases). CDR1 and CDR2 (germline): SGHRS, YFSETQ. This CDR3 is 19 amino acids long. The V end lost 4 bases, the J end lost 2 bases, and 28 bases lay between the germline ends. The chain's CDR3 is CASSRRPMGAGTPAYEQYF. The CDR3 region has the DNA TGCGCCAGCAGCCGTCGCCCTATGGGGGCCGGGACACCCGCCTACGAGCAGTACTTC.

The chain couples TRBV27 to TRBJ2-7; 8 bases are a match to TRBD1. The CDR3 consists of 14 residues. CDR1 MNHEY and CDR2 SMNVEV come from the germline V gene (reference sequence). The J segment lost 2 bases and the V segment lost 3 bases, leaving 3 bases of the junction unmatched. CDR3: CASSFRDRTYEQYF. The DNA for the CDR3 is TGTGCCAGCAGTTTCCGGGACAGGACCTACGAGCAGTACTTC.

This chain uses TRBV29-1 with TRBJ1-2; 11 positions match TRBD1. The V and J ends lost 8 bases and 4 bases, in that order; junction bases with no gene match: 12. CDR1 is SQVTM and CDR2 is ANQGSEA in the germline V gene. This CDR3 has 15 residues. The CDR3 DNA follows: TGCAGCTCACCAACCGGGACAGGGGGGGGCTATGGCTACACCTTC. It yields the protein CSSPTGTGGGYGYTF. Based on the CDR3 plus reference TRBV29-1 and TRBJ1-2, the full variable domain is SAVISQKPSRDICQRGTSLTIQCQVDSQVTMMFWYRQQPGQSLTLIATANQGSEATYESGFVIDKFPISRPNLTFSTLTVSNMSPEDSSIYLCSSPTGTGGGYGYTFGSGTRLTVV.

This CDR3 reads CSARRHTEAFF. The CDR3 nucleotides are TGCAGTGCTAGGCGCCACACTGAAGCTTTCTTT. The chain recombines TRBV20-1 with TRBJ1-1, with no clear D. Trimming pared 3 bases from V and 3 bases from J, leaving 5 bases between. The V gene's germline CDR1 is DFQATT and CDR2 SNEGSKA (reference sequence). The CDR3 covers 11 residues.

The chain joins TRBV27 to TRBJ1-2, with 8 bases lining up with TRBD1. There are 14 residues in the CDR3. Germline CDR1 and CDR2: MNHEY and SMNVEV (reference sequence). Unmatched junction bases numbered 3, after V lost 0 bases and J lost 6 bases. The CDR3, as DNA: TGTGCCAGCAGTTTATCGGCAGGGGGCGATGGCTACACCTTC. This encodes CASSLSAGGDGYTF.

This CDR3 reads CASSQGRGARPYNEQFF. The CDR3 nucleotides read TGCGCCAGCAGCCAAGGACGCGGGGCTAGGCCCTACAATGAGCAGTTCTTC. This chain links TRBV4-1 with TRBJ2-1, with D possibly being TRBD2 (6 bases). CDR3 length equals 17 residues. Trimming shortened V by 1 base and J by 2 bases, and 15 bases separated the two germline ends. Germline V CDR1 and CDR2: MGHRA, YSYEKL.

The chain employs TRBV18 and TRBJ1-1, with TRBD1 identical over 7 bases. CDR1 and CDR2 from the germline V gene are KGHSH and LQKENI. The V and J ends lost 3 bases and 10 bases, in that order; junction bases with no gene match: 5. The CDR3 sequence is 12 residues long. CDR3 amino acids: CASSPRQGGAFF. In nucleotides, the CDR3 is TGTGCCAGCTCACCGCGGCAGGGGGGAGCTTTCTTT.

V gene TRBV4-1 combines with J gene TRBJ2-7; D may be TRBD1 (5 bases). Trimming took 1 base from V and 6 from J, leaving 10 bases between them. The CDR3 loop spans 13 amino acids. Germline V gives CDR1 MGHRA, CDR2 YSYEKL. CDR3 amino acids: CASSQVQVPEQYF. The CDR3 DNA sequence: TGCGCCAGCAGCCAAGTACAGGTCCCCGAGCAGTACTTC.